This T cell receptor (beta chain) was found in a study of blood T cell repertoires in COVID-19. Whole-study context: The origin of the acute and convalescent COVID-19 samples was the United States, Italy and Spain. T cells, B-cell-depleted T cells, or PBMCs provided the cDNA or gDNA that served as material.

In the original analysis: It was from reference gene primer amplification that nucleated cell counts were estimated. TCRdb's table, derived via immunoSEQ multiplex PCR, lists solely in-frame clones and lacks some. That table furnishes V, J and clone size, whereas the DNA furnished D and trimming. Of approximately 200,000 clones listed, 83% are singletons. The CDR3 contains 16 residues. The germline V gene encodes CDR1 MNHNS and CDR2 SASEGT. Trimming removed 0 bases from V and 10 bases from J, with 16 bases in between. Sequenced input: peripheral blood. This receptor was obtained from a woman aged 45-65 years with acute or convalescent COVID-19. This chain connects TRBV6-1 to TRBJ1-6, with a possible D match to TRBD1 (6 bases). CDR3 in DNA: TGTGCCAGCAGTGAAGCCCCGGGACACCGAGGATCACCCCTCCACTTT. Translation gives CASSEAPGHRGSPLHF.